Detailed here is one T cell receptor beta chain. Method: immunoSEQ multiplex PCR; TCRdb's copy keeps in-frame clones and lacks some. The data hold some 15,000 clones, with about 70% observed a single time. Germline values: CDR1 MNHEY, CDR2 SMNVEV (reference sequence). The CDR3 loop spans 15 amino acids. V gave up 1 base and J gave up 6 bases, with 12 bases separating them. The record originates from a study of T cells after somatic rescue of genetic block. Sequencing input: peripheral blood mononuclear cells (PBMCs). The V call is TRBV27, the J call TRBJ2-2; D is ambiguous. The TCR sequence derives from a boy aged 5-17 years. CDR3 sequence (DNA): TGTGCCAGCAGTTTATTTTCCAGGATCTCCGGGGAGCTGTTTTTT. It translates to CASSLFSRISGELFF.